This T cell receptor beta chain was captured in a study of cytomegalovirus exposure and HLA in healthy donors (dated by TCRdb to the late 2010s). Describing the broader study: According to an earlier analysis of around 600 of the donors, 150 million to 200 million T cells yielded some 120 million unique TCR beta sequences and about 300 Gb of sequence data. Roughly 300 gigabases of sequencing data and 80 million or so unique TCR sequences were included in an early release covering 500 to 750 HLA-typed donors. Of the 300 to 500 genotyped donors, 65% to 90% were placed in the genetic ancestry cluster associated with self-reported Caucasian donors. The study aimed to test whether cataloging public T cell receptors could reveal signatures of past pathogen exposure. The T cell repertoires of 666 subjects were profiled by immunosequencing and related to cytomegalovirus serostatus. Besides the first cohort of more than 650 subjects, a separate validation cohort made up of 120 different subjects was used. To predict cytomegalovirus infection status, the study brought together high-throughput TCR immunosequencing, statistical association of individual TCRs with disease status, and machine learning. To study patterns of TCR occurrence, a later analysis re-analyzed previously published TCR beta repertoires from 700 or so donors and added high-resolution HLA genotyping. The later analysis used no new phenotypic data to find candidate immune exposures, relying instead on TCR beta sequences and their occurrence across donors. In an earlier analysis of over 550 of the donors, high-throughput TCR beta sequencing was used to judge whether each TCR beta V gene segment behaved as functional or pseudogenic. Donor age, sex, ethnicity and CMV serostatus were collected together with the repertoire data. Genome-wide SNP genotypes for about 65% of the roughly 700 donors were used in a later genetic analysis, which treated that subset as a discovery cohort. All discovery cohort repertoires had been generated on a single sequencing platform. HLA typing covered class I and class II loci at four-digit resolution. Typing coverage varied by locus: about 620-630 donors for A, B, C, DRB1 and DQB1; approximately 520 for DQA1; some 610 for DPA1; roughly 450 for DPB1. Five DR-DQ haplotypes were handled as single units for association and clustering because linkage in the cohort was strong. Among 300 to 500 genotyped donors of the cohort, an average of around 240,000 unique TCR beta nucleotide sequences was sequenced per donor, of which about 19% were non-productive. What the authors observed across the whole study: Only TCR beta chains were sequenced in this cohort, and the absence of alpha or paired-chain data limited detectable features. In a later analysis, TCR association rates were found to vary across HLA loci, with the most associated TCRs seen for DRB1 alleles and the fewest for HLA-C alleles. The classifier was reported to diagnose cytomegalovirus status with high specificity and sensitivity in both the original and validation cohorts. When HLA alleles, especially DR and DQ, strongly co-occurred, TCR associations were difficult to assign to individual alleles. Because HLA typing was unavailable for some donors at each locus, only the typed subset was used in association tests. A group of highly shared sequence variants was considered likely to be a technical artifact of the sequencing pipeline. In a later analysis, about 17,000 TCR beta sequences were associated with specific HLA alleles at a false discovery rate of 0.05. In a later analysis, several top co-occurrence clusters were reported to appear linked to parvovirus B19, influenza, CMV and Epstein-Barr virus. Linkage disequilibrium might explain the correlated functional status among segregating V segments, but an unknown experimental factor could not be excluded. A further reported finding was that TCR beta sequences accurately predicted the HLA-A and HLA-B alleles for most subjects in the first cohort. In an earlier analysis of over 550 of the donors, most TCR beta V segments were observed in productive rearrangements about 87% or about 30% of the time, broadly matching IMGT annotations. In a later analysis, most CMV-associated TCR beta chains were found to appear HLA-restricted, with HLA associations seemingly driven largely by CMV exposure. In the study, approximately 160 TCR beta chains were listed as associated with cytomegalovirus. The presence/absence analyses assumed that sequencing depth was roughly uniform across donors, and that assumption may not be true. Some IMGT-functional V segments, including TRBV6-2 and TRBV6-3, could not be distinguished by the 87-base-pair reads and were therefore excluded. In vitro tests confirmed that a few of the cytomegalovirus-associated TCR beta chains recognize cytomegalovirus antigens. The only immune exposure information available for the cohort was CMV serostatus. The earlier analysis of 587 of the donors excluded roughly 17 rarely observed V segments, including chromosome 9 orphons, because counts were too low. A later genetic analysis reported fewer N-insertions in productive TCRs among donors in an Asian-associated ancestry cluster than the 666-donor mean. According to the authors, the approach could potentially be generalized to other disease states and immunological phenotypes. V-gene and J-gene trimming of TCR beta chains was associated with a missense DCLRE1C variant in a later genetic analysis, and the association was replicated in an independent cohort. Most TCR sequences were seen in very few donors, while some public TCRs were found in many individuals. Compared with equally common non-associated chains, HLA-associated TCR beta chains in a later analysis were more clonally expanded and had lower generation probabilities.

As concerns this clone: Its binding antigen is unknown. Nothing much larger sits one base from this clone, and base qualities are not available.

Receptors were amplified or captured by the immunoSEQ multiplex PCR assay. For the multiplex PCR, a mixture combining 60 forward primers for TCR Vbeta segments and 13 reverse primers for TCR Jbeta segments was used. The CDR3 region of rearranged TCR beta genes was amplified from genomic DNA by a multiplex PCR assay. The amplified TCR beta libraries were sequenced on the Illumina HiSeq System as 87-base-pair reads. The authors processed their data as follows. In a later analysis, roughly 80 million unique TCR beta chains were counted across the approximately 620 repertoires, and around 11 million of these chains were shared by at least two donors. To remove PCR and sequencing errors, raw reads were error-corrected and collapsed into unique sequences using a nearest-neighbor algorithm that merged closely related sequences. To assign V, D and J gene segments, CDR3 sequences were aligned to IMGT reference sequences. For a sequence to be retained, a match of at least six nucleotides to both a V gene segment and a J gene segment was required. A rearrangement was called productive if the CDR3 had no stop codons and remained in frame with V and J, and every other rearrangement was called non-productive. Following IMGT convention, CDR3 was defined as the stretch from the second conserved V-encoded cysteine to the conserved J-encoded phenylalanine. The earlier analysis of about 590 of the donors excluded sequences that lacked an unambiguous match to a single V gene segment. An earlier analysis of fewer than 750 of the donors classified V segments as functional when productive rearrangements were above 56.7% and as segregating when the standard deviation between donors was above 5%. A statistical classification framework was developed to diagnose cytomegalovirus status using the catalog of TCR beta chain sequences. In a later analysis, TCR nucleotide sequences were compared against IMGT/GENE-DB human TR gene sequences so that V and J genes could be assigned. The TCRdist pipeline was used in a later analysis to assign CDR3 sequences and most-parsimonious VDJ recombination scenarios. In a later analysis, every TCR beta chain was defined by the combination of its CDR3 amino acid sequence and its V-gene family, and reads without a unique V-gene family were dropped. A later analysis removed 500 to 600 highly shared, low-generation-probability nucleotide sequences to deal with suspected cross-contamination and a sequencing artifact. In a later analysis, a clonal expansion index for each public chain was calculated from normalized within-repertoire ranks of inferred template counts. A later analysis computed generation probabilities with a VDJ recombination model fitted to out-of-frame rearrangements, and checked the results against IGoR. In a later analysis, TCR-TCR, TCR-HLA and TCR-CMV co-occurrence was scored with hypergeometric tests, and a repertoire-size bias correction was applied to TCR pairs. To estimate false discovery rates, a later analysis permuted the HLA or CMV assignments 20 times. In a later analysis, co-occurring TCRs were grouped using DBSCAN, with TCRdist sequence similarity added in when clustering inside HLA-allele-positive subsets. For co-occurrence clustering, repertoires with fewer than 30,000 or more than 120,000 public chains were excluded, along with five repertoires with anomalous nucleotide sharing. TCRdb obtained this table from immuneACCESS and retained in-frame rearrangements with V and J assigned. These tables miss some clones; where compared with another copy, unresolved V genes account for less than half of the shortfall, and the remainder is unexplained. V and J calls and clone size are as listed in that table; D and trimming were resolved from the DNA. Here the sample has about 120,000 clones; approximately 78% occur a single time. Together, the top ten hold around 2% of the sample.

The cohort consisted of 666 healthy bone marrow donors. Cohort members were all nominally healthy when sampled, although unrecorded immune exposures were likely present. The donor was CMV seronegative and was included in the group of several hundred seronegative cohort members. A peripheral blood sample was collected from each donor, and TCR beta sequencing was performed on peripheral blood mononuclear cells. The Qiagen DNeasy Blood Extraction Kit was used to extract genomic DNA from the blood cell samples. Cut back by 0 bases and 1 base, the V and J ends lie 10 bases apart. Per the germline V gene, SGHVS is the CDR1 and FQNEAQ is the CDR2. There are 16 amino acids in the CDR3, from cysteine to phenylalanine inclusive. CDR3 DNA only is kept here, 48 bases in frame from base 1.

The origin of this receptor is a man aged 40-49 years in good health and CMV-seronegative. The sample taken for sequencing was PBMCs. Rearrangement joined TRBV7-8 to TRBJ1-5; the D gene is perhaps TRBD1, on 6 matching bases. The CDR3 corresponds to CASSLAGGLSNQPQHF. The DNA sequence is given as TGTGCCAGCAGCTTAGCAGGGGGATTGAGCAATCAGCCCCAGCATTTT.